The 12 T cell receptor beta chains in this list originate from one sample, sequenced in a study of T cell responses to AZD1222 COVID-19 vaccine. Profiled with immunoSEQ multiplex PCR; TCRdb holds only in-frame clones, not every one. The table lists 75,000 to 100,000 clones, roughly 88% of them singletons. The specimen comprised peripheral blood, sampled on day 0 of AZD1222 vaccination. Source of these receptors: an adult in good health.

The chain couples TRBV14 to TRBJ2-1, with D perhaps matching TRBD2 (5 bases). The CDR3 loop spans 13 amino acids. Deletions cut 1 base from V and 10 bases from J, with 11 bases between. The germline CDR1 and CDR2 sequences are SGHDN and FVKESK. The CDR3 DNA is TGTGCCAGCAGCCAAGTTCTATCGGGGGAGCAGTTCTTC. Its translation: CASSQVLSGEQFF.

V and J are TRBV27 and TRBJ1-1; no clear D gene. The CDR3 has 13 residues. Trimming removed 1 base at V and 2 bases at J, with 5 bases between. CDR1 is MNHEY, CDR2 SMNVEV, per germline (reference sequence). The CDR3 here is CASSLLGNTEAFF. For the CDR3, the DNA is TGTGCCAGCAGTTTATTGGGCAACACTGAAGCTTTCTTT.

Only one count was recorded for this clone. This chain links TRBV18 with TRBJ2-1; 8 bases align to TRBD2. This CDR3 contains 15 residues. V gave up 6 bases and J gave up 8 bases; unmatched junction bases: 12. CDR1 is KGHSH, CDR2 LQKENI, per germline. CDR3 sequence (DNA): TGTGCCAGCTCCACTGGACTAGCCCCTTTGGATGAGCAGTTCTTC. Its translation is CASSTGLAPLDEQFF. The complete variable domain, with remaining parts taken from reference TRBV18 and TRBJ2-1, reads NAGVMQNPRHLVRRRGQEARLRCSPMKGHSHVYWYRQLPEEGLKFMVYLQKENIIDESGMPKERFSAEFPKEGPSILRIQQVVRGDSAAYFCASSTGLAPLDEQFFGPGTRLTVL.

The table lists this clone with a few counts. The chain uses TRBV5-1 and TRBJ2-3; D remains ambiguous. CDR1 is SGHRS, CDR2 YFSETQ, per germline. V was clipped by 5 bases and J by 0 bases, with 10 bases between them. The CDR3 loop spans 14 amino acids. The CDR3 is CASRPGVSTDTQYF. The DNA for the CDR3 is TGCGCCAGCAGGCCCGGTGTCAGCACAGATACGCAGTATTTT.

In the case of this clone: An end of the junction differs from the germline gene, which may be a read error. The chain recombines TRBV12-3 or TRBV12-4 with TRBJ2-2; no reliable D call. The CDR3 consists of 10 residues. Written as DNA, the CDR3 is TGTGCCAGCAGTGGTACCGGAAGAGTTTTT. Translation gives CASSGTGRVF.

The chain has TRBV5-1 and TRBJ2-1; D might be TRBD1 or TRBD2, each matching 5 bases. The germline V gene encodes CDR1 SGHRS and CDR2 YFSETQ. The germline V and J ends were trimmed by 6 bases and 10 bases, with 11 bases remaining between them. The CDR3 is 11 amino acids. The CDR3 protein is CASTERGEQFF. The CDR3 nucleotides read TGCGCCAGCACCGAGAGGGGAGAGCAGTTCTTC. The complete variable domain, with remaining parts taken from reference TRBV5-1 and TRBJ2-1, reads KAGVTQTPRYLIKTRGQQVTLSCSPISGHRSVSWYQQTPGQGLQFLFEYFSETQRNKGNFPGRFSGRQFSNSRSEMNVSTLELGDSALYLCASTERGEQFFGPGTRLTVL.

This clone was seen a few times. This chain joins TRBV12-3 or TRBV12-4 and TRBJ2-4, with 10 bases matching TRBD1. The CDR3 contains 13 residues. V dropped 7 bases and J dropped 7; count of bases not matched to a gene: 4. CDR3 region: CASKLGQGNIQYF. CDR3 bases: TGTGCCAGCAAACTGGGACAGGGGAACATTCAGTACTTC.

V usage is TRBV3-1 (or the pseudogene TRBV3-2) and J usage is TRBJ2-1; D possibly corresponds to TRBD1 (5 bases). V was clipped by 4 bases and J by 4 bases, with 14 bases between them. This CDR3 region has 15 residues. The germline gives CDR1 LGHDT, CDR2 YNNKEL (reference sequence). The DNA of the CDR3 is TGTGCCAGCAGCCTAGCCGGACAAAGATACAATGAGCAGTTCTTC. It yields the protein CASSLAGQRYNEQFF.

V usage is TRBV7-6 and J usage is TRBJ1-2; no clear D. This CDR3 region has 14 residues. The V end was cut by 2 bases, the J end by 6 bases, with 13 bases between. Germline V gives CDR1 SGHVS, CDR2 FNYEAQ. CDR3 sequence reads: CASSLSQEEDGYTF. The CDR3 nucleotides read TGTGCCAGCAGCTTATCCCAGGAGGAGGATGGCTACACCTTC.

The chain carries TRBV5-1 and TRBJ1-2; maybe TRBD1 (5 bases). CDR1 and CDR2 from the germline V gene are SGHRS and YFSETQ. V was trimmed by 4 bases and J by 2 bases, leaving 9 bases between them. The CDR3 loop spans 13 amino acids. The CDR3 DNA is TGCGCCAGCAGCCCAGGGACGAACTATGGCTACACCTTC. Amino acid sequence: CASSPGTNYGYTF.

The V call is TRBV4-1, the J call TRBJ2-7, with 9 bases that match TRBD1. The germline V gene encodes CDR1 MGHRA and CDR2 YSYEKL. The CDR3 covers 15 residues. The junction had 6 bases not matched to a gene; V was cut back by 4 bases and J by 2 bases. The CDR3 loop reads CASSPGGQGTYEQYF. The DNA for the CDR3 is TGCGCCAGCAGCCCAGGGGGACAGGGCACCTACGAGCAGTACTTC.

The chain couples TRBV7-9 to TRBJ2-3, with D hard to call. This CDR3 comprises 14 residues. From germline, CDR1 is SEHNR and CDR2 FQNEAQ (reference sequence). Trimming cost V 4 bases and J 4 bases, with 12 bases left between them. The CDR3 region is CASSSSWGADTQYF. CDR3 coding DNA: TGTGCCAGCAGCTCCAGTTGGGGTGCAGATACGCAGTATTTT.